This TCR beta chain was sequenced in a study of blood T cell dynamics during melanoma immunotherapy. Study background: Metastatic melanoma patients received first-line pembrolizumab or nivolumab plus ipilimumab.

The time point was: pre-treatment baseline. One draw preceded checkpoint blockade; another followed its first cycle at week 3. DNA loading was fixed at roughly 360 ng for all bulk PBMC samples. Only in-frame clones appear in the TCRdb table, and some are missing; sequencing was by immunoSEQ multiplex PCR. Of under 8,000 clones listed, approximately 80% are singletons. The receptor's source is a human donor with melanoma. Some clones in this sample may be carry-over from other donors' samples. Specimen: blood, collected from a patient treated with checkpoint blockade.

Here the CDR3 reads CASSWDREVYGYTF. In DNA, the CDR3 is TGTGCCAGCAGCTGGGACAGGGAGGTCTATGGCTACACCTTC. The gene calls are TRBV5-8 and TRBJ1-2; TRBD1 agrees at 9 bases. After removal of 3 bases from V and 4 bases from J, the junction contained 4 bases not matched to a gene. The germline gives CDR1 SGHTS, CDR2 YDEGEE. This CDR3 spans 14 amino acids.